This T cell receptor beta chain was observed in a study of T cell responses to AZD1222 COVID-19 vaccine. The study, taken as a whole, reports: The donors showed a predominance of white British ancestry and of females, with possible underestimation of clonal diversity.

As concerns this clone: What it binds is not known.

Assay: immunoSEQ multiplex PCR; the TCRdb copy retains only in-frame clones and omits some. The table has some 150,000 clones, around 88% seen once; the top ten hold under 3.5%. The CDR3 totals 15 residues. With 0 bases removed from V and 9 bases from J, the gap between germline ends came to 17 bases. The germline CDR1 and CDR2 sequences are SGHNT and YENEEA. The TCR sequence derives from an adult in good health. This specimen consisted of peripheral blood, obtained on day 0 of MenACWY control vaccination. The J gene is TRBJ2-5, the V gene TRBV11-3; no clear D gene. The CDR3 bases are TGTGCCAGCAGCTTAGATCGGCCGACTGGCGGAGCCCAGTACTTC. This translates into CASSLDRPTGGAQYF.